What follows describes a single TCR beta chain. Its antigen remains unidentified. The treatment was: about 20 received Ad26.COV2.S at low or high dose, single or two shots; roughly five received placebo; per-sample allocation not given. The samples date from day 63 after the first vaccine or placebo injection. The sample originates from a study of Ad26.COV2.S vaccination and SARS-CoV-2 variants. Profiling relied on immunoSEQ multiplex PCR, and the TCRdb table lists in-frame clones only, not all of them. The sample lists about 350,000 clones, about 85% occurring once. General observations from the study: Vaccinated and placebo-treated recipients had similar non-spike TCR breadth.

With V trimmed by 3 bases and J by 4 bases, 7 bases remained unmatched. Germline lookup yields CDR1 LNHDA and CDR2 SQIVND (reference sequence). The CDR3 spans 15 residues. The sample here was peripheral blood, taken in a trial of Ad26.COV2.S vaccine versus placebo. The clonotype was recovered from a person aged 18 to 59 who received the Ad26.COV2.S COVID-19 vaccine or a placebo. V gene TRBV19 combines with J gene TRBJ2-7, with 9 bases matching TRBD2. CDR3 nucleotide sequence: TGTGCCAGTAGTATCGCCCGTAGCGGGGGTTACGAGCAGTACTTC. This encodes CASSIARSGGYEQYF. The full variable domain, in which reference TRBV19 and TRBJ2-7 provide the parts outside the CDR3, is DGGITQSPKYLFRKEGQNVTLSCEQNLNHDAMYWYRQDPGQGLRLIYYSQIVNDFQKGDIAEGYSVSREKKESFPLTVTSAQKNPTAFYLCASSIARSGGYEQYFGPGTRLTVT.